Presented here are 30 T cell receptor beta chains from one specimen sequenced in a study of Ad26.COV2.S vaccination and SARS-CoV-2 variants. Clones were read by immunoSEQ multiplex PCR, and TCRdb kept only the in-frame ones, dropping some. Here the sample spans fewer than 400,000 clones, around 91% being singletons. The treatment is: approximately 18 received Ad26.COV2.S at low or high dose, single or two shots; 5 received placebo; per-sample allocation not given. Sampling took place 63 days after the first vaccine or placebo injection. Specimen: peripheral blood, collected in a trial of Ad26.COV2.S vaccine versus placebo. The receptor source for this set is a person aged 18-60 years who received the Ad26.COV2.S COVID-19 vaccine or a placebo.

This chain links TRBV6-2 or TRBV6-3 with TRBJ1-2; D remains unclear. Germline V lookup: CDR1 MNHEY, CDR2 SVGEGT. The CDR3 has 11 amino acids. The germline V and J ends were trimmed by 2 bases and 9 bases, with 7 bases remaining between them. The chain's CDR3 is CASSYRGSYTF. CDR3 in DNA: TGTGCCAGCAGTTACCGGGGTAGCTACACCTTC.

The chain joins TRBV27 to TRBJ2-1, with D perhaps matching TRBD1 (7 bases). The CDR3 runs to 12 residues. V shed 2 bases and J shed 10 bases, with 9 bases lying between them. CDR1 and CDR2 from the germline V gene are MNHEY and SMNVEV (reference sequence). Written as DNA, the CDR3 is TGTGCCAGCAGTTTAGGAGGGGGCGAGCAGTTCTTC. Its protein is CASSLGGGEQFF.

In this sample, this clone turned up once. The V and J genes are TRBV19 and TRBJ2-2, with D perhaps matching TRBD1 or TRBD2 (5 bases each). The V and J ends lost 3 bases and 7 bases respectively, with 9 bases between them. Germline CDR1 LNHDA, CDR2 SQIVND (reference sequence). This CDR3 contains 13 residues. Here the CDR3 reads CASSMGVIGELFF. CDR3 coding DNA: TGTGCCAGTAGTATGGGGGTTATCGGGGAGCTGTTTTTT.

J is TRBJ2-2 and V is TRBV13, with 12 bases identical to TRBD2. This CDR3 spans 18 amino acids. From germline, CDR1 is PRHDT and CDR2 FYEKMQ (reference sequence). V lost 5 bases to trimming and J lost 4 bases; unmatched junction nucleotides: 11. CDR3 DNA: TGTGCCAGCAGCGCGTCTAGCGGGAGGGTGGTGACCACCGGGGAGCTGTTTTTT. Protein: CASSASSGRVVTTGELFF.

The gene calls are TRBV7-9 and TRBJ2-2; D may be TRBD1 (6 bases). The V end was cut by 3 bases, the J end by 2 bases, with 13 bases between. Germline values: CDR1 SEHNR, CDR2 FQNEAQ (reference sequence). The CDR3 extends over 16 amino acids. The CDR3 spells CASSFLGGRNTGELFF. The CDR3 nucleotides are TGTGCCAGCAGCTTTTTAGGGGGAAGAAACACCGGGGAGCTGTTTTTT.

The rearrangement uses TRBV27 and TRBJ2-5, with 9 bases identical to TRBD2. V was clipped by 7 bases and J by 2 bases; unmatched bases: 8. This CDR3 spans 15 amino acids. The germline V gene has CDR1 MNHEY and CDR2 SMNVEV (reference sequence). CDR3 in amino acids: CASKASGTLQETQYF. CDR3 nucleotide sequence: TGTGCCAGCAAGGCTAGCGGGACGCTACAAGAGACCCAGTACTTC.

V is TRBV5-6 and J is TRBJ1-4; 7 bases map to TRBD1. V was clipped by 3 bases and J by 3 bases; unmatched bases: 2. Germline CDR1 SGHDT, CDR2 YYEEEE. The CDR3 is 14 residues long. The CDR3 sequence is CASSSQGPNEKLFF. CDR3 sequence (DNA): TGTGCCAGCAGCTCACAGGGGCCTAATGAAAAACTGTTTTTT.

This sequence joins TRBV9 and TRBJ2-7, with D possibly matching TRBD2 (6 bases). The CDR3 length is 15 residues. Germline loops: CDR1 SGDLS, CDR2 YYNGEE. V lost 4 bases and J lost 7, with 21 bases in between. The CDR3 region has the DNA TGTGCCAGCAGCCCCCTTGGGCGGGAAGCGGGTGAGCAGTACTTC. Translating it yields CASSPLGREAGEQYF.

The J gene is TRBJ2-7, the V gene TRBV5-4; D unclear. The CDR3 is 15 amino acids. The germline gives CDR1 SGHNT, CDR2 YYREEE (reference sequence). Trimming removed 4 bases at V and 6 bases at J, with 20 bases between. CDR3 sequence (DNA): TGTGCCAGCAGCCCTGCCGGTGGCTGGATGGGCGAGCAGTACTTC. It codes for CASSPAGGWMGEQYF.

This chain links TRBV2 with TRBJ2-2; perhaps D is TRBD1 or TRBD2 (5 bases each). The CDR3 loop spans 16 amino acids. From germline, CDR1 is SNHLY and CDR2 FYNNEI. V was pared by 4 bases and J by 7 bases, with 19 bases between. The CDR3 DNA reads TGTGCCAGCAGTGGGGACCAAGGAAGGTTTGGCGGGGAGCTGTTTTTT. Encoded protein: CASSGDQGRFGGELFF.

V is TRBV11-2 and J is TRBJ1-3; D may be TRBD1 (6 bases). Trimming took off 2 bases at V and 4 bases at J, with 12 bases between the two ends. There are 15 residues in the CDR3. CDR1 and CDR2 (germline): SGHAT, FQNNGV. The CDR3 is CASSLWGAPGNTIYF. The CDR3 DNA sequence: TGTGCCAGCAGCTTATGGGGGGCGCCGGGAAACACCATATATTTT. Complete variable domain (other parts from reference TRBV11-2 and TRBJ1-3): EAGVAQSPRYKIIEKRQSVAFWCNPISGHATLYWYQQILGQGPKLLIQFQNNGVVDDSQLPKDRFSAERLKGVDSTLKIQPAKLEDSAVYLCASSLWGAPGNTIYFGEGSWLTVV.

The chain employs TRBV3-1 (or the pseudogene TRBV3-2) and TRBJ2-5; tentatively, D is TRBD2 (5 bases). The CDR3 covers 15 residues. V was clipped by 7 bases and J by 2 bases, with 17 bases between them. CDR1 is LGHDT and CDR2 is YNNKEL in the germline V gene (reference sequence). The CDR3 loop reads CASTRSEGVQETQYF. CDR3 sequence (DNA): TGTGCCAGCACTCGAAGTGAGGGCGTTCAAGAGACCCAGTACTTC.

The V call is TRBV5-1, the J call TRBJ1-4; D ambiguous. The CDR3 has 14 residues. The V end was cut by 2 bases, the J end by 8 bases, with 13 bases between. Germline V CDR1 and CDR2: SGHRS, YFSETQ. DNA of the CDR3: TGCGCCAGCAGCTTAGGTAGGGAGGGAGAAAAACTGTTTTTT. Translation: CASSLGREGEKLFF. Based on the CDR3 plus reference TRBV5-1 and TRBJ1-4, the full variable domain is KAGVTQTPRYLIKTRGQQVTLSCSPISGHRSVSWYQQTPGQGLQFLFEYFSETQRNKGNFPGRFSGRQFSNSRSEMNVSTLELGDSALYLCASSLGREGEKLFFGSGTQLSVL.

CDR3 protein: CASSYRGDTQYF. The CDR3, as DNA: TGTGCCAGCAGTTACCGGGGGGATACGCAGTATTTT. The J gene is TRBJ2-3, the V gene TRBV6-2 or TRBV6-3, with D possibly matching TRBD2 (6 bases). The CDR3 spans 12 residues. Germline CDR1 is MNHEY and CDR2 is SVGEGT. V lost 2 bases and J 6 bases, leaving 6 bases between the germline ends.

This clone was picked up one time. The V call is TRBV5-6, the J call TRBJ2-1; tentatively, D is TRBD2 (5 bases). CDR1 and CDR2 from the germline V gene are SGHDT and YYEEEE. The CDR3 contains 14 residues. V lost 4 bases and J 0 bases, leaving 8 bases between the germline ends. In DNA, the CDR3 is TGTGCCAGCAGCCCCGAGGGCTCCTACAATGAGCAGTTCTTC. Translating gives CASSPEGSYNEQFF.

This clone was seen only once. The CDR3 DNA is TGTGCCAGCGACCTAGTTGCGCGGGGCGAGCAGTACTTC. Translated: CASDLVARGEQYF. The chain joins TRBV6-5 to TRBJ2-7, with D tentatively TRBD2 (6 bases). From germline, CDR1 is MNHEY and CDR2 SVGAGI. V was trimmed by 8 bases and J by 6 bases, leaving 17 bases between them. CDR3 length: 13 amino acids.

This chain connects TRBV4-1 to TRBJ2-1; D is unclear. This CDR3 contains 16 residues. V was clipped by 5 bases and J by 9 bases, with 23 bases between them. Germline CDR1 and CDR2: MGHRA and YSYEKL. This chain's CDR3 is CASSFSLDRINSEQFF. Here the CDR3 DNA reads TGCGCCAGCAGCTTCTCCCTGGACCGAATTAATTCTGAGCAGTTCTTC.

The chain employs TRBV7-2 and TRBJ1-1; D unresolved. The CDR3 totals 13 residues. CDR1 is SGHTA, CDR2 FQGNSA, per germline. Trimming took off 1 base at V and 7 bases at J, with 10 bases between the two ends. CDR3 protein: CASSLGRVIEAFF. The CDR3 DNA follows: TGTGCCAGCAGCTTAGGGAGGGTGATTGAAGCTTTCTTT.

The chain couples TRBV30 to TRBJ1-1, with no clear D. The ends were cut back, 4 bases at V and 2 bases at J, with 14 bases in the middle. In germline, CDR1 is GTSNPN, CDR2 SVGIG (reference sequence). CDR3 size: 14 residues. In nucleotides, the CDR3 is TGTGCCTGGATTTCTAGGGTGACTAACACTGAAGCTTTCTTT. Its protein is CAWISRVTNTEAFF.

The CDR3 sequence: CASSLDLPAGANVLTF. For the CDR3, the DNA is TGTGCCAGCAGCTTAGACCTCCCGGCTGGGGCCAACGTCCTGACTTTC. This chain connects TRBV7-9 to TRBJ2-6, with D unclear. CDR1 and CDR2 from the germline V gene are SEHNR and FQNEAQ (reference sequence). With 1 base removed from V and 2 bases from J, the gap between germline ends came to 9 bases. This CDR3 is 16 amino acids long.

This chain links TRBV7-9 with TRBJ2-7, with TRBD2 as a possible D gene (6 bases). CDR1 is SEHNR, CDR2 FQNEAQ, per germline (reference sequence). Trimming removed 7 bases from V and 5 bases from J, with 18 bases in between. This CDR3 has 14 residues. CDR3: CASNSGQVSNEQYF. The DNA of the CDR3 is TGTGCCAGCAATAGCGGCCAGGTCTCAAACGAGCAGTACTTC.

Of note for this clone: A read error may be the cause here, since a much bigger clone is one base away. The rearrangement joins TRBV4-2 to TRBJ1-2; unclear D gene. V lost 4 bases and J 2 bases, leaving 8 bases between the germline ends. The CDR3 runs 13 residues. Germline-derived CDR1 and CDR2 are LGHNA and YNFKEQ. The CDR3 bases are TGTGCCAGCAGCCGTACCTTCAACTATGGCTACACCTTC. Its translation: CASSRTFNYGYTF.

V and J are TRBV2 and TRBJ1-4; no clear D. Germline-derived CDR1 and CDR2 are SNHLY and FYNNEI. The germline V and J ends were trimmed by 6 bases and 15 bases, with 23 bases remaining between them. The CDR3 contains 14 residues. CDR3 region: CASSPPARSTTVFF. DNA for the CDR3: TGTGCCAGCAGCCCGCCGGCGCGGTCAACTACGGTGTTTTTT.

The CDR3 reads CASSLAQGTGELFF. The CDR3 DNA reads TGCGCCAGCAGCTTGGCACAGGGTACCGGGGAGCTGTTTTTT. The rearrangement uses TRBV5-1 and TRBJ2-2; perhaps TRBD1 as D (6 bases). There are 14 residues in the CDR3. Germline-derived CDR1 and CDR2 are SGHRS and YFSETQ. V lost 0 bases and J lost 5, with 8 bases in between.

The chain links TRBV11-3 to TRBJ2-7; D call uncertain. V lost 1 base to trimming and J lost 3 bases, with 4 bases between them. The CDR3 consists of 12 residues. In germline, CDR1 is SGHNT, CDR2 YENEEA. The CDR3 spells CASSLGYYEQYF. The CDR3 nucleotides are TGTGCCAGCAGCTTAGGCTACTACGAGCAGTACTTC. The full variable domain, completed using reference TRBV11-3 and TRBJ2-7, is EAGVVQSPRYKIIEKKQPVAFWCNPISGHNTLYWYLQNLGQGPELLIRYENEEAVDDSQLPKDRFSAERLKGVDSTLKIQPAELGDSAVYLCASSLGYYEQYFGPGTRLTVT.

The chain uses TRBV28 and TRBJ2-7; D uncertain. Germline values: CDR1 MDHEN, CDR2 SYDVKM. The CDR3 loop spans 13 amino acids. Trimming cost V 5 bases and J 7 bases, with 15 bases left between them. This chain's CDR3 is CASSLPEVGEQYF. CDR3 nucleotide sequence: TGTGCCAGCAGTCTCCCCGAAGTCGGTGAGCAGTACTTC.

V and J are TRBV2 and TRBJ2-3; 7 bases are shared with TRBD1. The V segment lost 6 bases and the J segment 3 bases; nucleotides outside the gene matches: 6. There are 14 residues in the CDR3. Germline CDR1 reads SNHLY; CDR2 reads FYNNEI. The CDR3 DNA sequence: TGTGCCAGCAGGAAGGGGGCATCTACAGATACGCAGTATTTT. This sequence encodes CASRKGASTDTQYF. The entire variable domain, with the rest obtained from reference TRBV2 and TRBJ2-3, is as follows: EPEVTQTPSHQVTQMGQEVILRCVPISNHLYFYWYRQILGQKVEFLVSFYNNEISEKSEIFDDQFSVERPDGSNFTLKIRSTKLEDSAMYFCASRKGASTDTQYFGPGTRLTVL.

The gene calls are TRBV6-2 or TRBV6-3 and TRBJ2-7; 9 nucleotides align to TRBD1. Germline V lookup: CDR1 MNHEY, CDR2 SVGEGT. With V trimmed by 4 bases and J by 3 bases, 4 bases remained unmatched. CDR3 length: 14 amino acids. The CDR3 sequence is CASSSTDRGYEQYF. CDR3 coding DNA: TGTGCCAGCAGTTCAACGGACAGGGGCTACGAGCAGTACTTC.

The CDR3 nucleotides are TGTGCCAGCAGCCAAAAGACTAGCGGGCGCCATGAGCAGTTCTTC. This sequence encodes CASSQKTSGRHEQFF. This sequence joins TRBV11-2 and TRBJ2-1; 10 nucleotides match TRBD2. The germline V gene has CDR1 SGHAT and CDR2 FQNNGV. The CDR3 is made up of 15 amino acids. The junction had 9 bases not matched to a gene; V was cut back by 5 bases and J by 8 bases.

Note on this clone: The sample holds other DNA sequences that translate to the same CDR3. V is TRBV30 and J is TRBJ1-3, with no clear D. The V gene lost 1 base and the J gene lost 0 bases, with 4 bases spanning the gap. The CDR3 has 13 amino acids. The germline CDR1 and CDR2 sequences are GTSNPN and SVGIG (reference sequence). The CDR3 nucleotides are TGTGCCTGGAGTGGTGGCTCTGGAAACACCATATATTTT. Translation gives CAWSGGSGNTIYF. Full variable domain (outside the CDR3, taken from reference TRBV30 and TRBJ1-3): SQTIHQWPATLVQPVGSPLSLECTVEGTSNPNLYWYRQAAGRGLQLLFYSVGIGQISSEVPQNLSASRPQDRQFILSSKKLLLSDSGFYLCAWSGGSGNTIYFGEGSWLTVV.